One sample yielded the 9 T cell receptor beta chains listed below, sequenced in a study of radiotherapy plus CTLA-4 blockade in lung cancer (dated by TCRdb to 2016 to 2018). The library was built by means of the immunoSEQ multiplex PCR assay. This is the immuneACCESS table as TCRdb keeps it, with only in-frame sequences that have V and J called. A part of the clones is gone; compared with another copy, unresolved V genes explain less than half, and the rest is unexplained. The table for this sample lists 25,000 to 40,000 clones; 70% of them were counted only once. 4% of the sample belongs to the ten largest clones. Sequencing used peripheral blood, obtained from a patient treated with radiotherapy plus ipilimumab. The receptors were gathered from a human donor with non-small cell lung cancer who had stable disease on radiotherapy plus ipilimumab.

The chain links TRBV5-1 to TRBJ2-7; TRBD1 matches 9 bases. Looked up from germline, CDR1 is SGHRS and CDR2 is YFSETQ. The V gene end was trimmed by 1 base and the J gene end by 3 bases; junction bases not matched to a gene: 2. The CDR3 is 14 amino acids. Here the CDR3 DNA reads TGCGCCAGCAGCTTGAAGGGACAGGGCTACGAGCAGTACTTC. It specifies CASSLKGQGYEQYF.

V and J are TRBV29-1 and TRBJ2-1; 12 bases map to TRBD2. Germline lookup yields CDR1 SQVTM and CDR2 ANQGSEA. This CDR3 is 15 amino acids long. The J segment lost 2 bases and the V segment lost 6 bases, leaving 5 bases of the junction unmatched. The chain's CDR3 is CSVPGLAGTYNEQFF. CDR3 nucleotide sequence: TGCAGCGTCCCCGGACTAGCGGGAACCTACAATGAGCAGTTCTTC.

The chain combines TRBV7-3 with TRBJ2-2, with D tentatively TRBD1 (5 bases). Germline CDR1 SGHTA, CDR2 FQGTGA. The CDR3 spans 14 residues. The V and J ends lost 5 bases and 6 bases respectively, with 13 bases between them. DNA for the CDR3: TGTGCCAGCAGCCCTTCAGGGTCTGCCGGGGAGCTGTTTTTT. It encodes CASSPSGSAGELFF.

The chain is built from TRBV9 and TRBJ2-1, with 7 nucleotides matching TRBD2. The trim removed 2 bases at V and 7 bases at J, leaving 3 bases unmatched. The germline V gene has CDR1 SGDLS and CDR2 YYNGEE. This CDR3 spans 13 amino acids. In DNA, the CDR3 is TGTGCCAGCAGCGTCCCCGGGAGGAATGAGCAGTTCTTC. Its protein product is CASSVPGRNEQFF.

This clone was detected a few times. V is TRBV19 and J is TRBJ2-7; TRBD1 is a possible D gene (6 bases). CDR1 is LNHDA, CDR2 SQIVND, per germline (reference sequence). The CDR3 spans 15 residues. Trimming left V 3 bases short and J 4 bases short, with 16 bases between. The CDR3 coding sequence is TGTGCCAGTAGTATGGGGGACAAAAGGATATACGAGCAGTACTTC. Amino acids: CASSMGDKRIYEQYF. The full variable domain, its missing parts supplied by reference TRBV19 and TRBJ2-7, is DGGITQSPKYLFRKEGQNVTLSCEQNLNHDAMYWYRQDPGQGLRLIYYSQIVNDFQKGDIAEGYSVSREKKESFPLTVTSAQKNPTAFYLCASSMGDKRIYEQYFGPGTRLTVT.

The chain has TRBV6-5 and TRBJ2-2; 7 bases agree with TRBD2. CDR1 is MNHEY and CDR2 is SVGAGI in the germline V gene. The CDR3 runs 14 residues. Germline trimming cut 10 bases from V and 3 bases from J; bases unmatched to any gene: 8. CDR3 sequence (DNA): TGTGCCACTAAGGGGCTAGCGGACACCGGGGAGCTGTTTTTT. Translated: CATKGLADTGELFF.

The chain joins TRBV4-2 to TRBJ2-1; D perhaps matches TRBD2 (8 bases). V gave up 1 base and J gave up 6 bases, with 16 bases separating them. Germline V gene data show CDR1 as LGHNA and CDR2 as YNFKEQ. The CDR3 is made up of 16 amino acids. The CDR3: CASSQVWDSGGNEQFF. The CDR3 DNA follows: TGTGCCAGCAGCCAAGTCTGGGACAGCGGGGGCAATGAGCAGTTCTTC.

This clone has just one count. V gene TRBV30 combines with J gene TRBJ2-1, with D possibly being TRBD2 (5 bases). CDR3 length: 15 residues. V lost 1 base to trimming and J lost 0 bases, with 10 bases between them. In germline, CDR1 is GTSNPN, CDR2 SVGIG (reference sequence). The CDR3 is CAWSGSGSSYNEQFF. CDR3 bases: TGTGCCTGGAGTGGTTCGGGGAGCTCCTACAATGAGCAGTTCTTC.

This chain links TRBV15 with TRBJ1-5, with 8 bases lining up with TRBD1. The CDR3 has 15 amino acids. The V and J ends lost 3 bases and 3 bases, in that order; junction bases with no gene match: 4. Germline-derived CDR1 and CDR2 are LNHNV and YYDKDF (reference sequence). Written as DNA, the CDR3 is TGTGCCACCAGCAGGGAGGACAGGGTCAATCAGCCCCAGCATTTT. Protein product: CATSREDRVNQPQHF.